The 14 T cell receptor beta chains below come from one sample, sequenced in a study of PD-1 blockade in classical Hodgkin lymphoma. Sequenced by immunoSEQ multiplex PCR; TCRdb stores in-frame clones only, minus some. The profile shows about 13,000 clones, approximately 90% of them singletons. Brentuximab vedotin exposure varied, and every patient relapsed after autologous stem cell transplantation. The material was peripheral blood mononuclear cells (PBMCs), obtained at baseline. All receptors derive from a human donor with classical Hodgkin lymphoma.

V usage is TRBV9 and J usage is TRBJ2-3, with 7 positions matching TRBD2. The CDR3 is 15 residues long. CDR1 and CDR2 (germline): SGDLS, YYNGEE. J lost 2 bases, V lost 0 bases, and 3 bases had no gene match. CDR3 bases: TGTGCCAGCAGCGTAGATGCGGGGGACACAGATACGCAGTATTTT. Amino acids: CASSVDAGDTDTQYF. Drawing the rest from reference TRBV9 and TRBJ2-3, the complete variable domain is DSGVTQTPKHLITATGQRVTLRCSPRSGDLSVYWYQQSLDQGLQFLIQYYNGEERAKGNILERFSAQQFPDLHSELNLSSLELGDSALYFCASSVDAGDTDTQYFGPGTRLTVL.

This clone has only one observation. The V call is TRBV28, the J call TRBJ1-5; 7 bases are a match to TRBD1. Germline V gene lookup returns CDR1 MDHEN and CDR2 SYDVKM. CDR3 size: 13 residues. Trimming took 6 bases from V and 4 from J; bases not matched to a gene: 3. The CDR3: CASRPTGNQPQHF. The DNA for the CDR3 is TGTGCCAGCAGGCCGACAGGGAATCAGCCCCAGCATTTT.

The rearrangement links TRBV19 to TRBJ2-5; D not certain. CDR3 length: 12 amino acids. Germline CDR1 and CDR2: LNHDA and SQIVND (reference sequence). V lost 3 bases and J lost 5, with 7 bases in between. For the CDR3, the DNA is TGTGCCAGTAGTATTCAAGGGGAGACCCAGTACTTC. Translating gives CASSIQGETQYF.

The chain has TRBV6-5 and TRBJ2-7; D gene uncertain. CDR3 length: 15 residues. CDR1 and CDR2 (germline): MNHEY, SVGAGI. V was shortened by 2 bases and J by 2 bases, with 13 bases between the two germline ends. CDR3 sequence (DNA): TGTGCCAGCAGTTACGGGGTTATATGGCCCTACGAGCAGTACTTC. Amino acids: CASSYGVIWPYEQYF.

In regard to this clone: Germline and junction disagree at one end, which may indicate a read error. The sample holds other DNA sequences that translate to the same CDR3. The V and J genes are TRBV11-3 and TRBJ2-6; the D gene is possibly TRBD1 (5 bases). Germline V lookup: CDR1 SGHNT, CDR2 YENEEA. The CDR3 is 15 amino acids. CDR3 sequence reads: CASSLYSSGANVLTF. CDR3 DNA sequence: TGTGCCAGCAGCTTATACAGCTCTGGGGCCAACGTCCTGACCTTC. Complete variable domain (other parts from reference TRBV11-3 and TRBJ2-6): EAGVVQSPRYKIIEKKQPVAFWCNPISGHNTLYWYLQNLGQGPELLIRYENEEAVDDSQLPKDRFSAERLKGVDSTLKIQPAELGDSAVYLCASSLYSSGANVLTFGAGSRLTVL.

The chain carries TRBV19 and TRBJ2-7; D is unresolved. Germline CDR1 and CDR2: LNHDA and SQIVND (reference sequence). The CDR3 is made up of 13 amino acids. Trimming took off 3 bases at V and 4 bases at J, with 10 bases between the two ends. CDR3: CASSMGSSYEQYF. DNA of the CDR3: TGTGCCAGTAGTATGGGAAGCTCGTACGAGCAGTACTTC.

V is TRBV13 and J is TRBJ2-5; D not certain. Between the trimmed V and J ends, which lost 1 base and 5 bases, there was a span of 11 bases. CDR1 and CDR2 from the germline V gene are PRHDT and FYEKMQ (reference sequence). This CDR3 contains 14 residues. The CDR3 coding sequence is TGTGCCAGCAGCTTAGAGTCTACAAGGGAGACCCAGTACTTC. Protein product: CASSLESTRETQYF.

This chain links TRBV5-6 with TRBJ2-5; 8 bases match TRBD1. V lost 0 bases and J lost 8; bases outside the gene matches: 18. The V gene's germline CDR1 is SGHDT and CDR2 YYEEEE. The CDR3 length is 18 residues. The CDR3 nucleotides read TGTGCCAGCAGCTTGGGAATAGGACAGGGTGGCACCCCTCGTACCCAGTACTTC. Translating gives CASSLGIGQGGTPRTQYF.

This clone has just a few counts. CDR3 sequence: CASSDSAGEGYNEQFF. CDR3 bases: TGTGCCAGCAGTGACTCGGCGGGAGAGGGGTACAATGAGCAGTTCTTC. This rearrangement joins TRBV6-4 to TRBJ2-1; TRBD2 matches at 7 bases. Germline CDR1 and CDR2: MRHNA and SNTAGT. The CDR3 contains 16 residues. Trimming at V came to 0 bases and at J to 4 bases, leaving 6 bases not matched to a gene.

The chain employs TRBV6-5 and TRBJ2-3; 7 bases match TRBD2. This CDR3 is 13 amino acids long. The trim removed 6 bases at V and 2 bases at J, leaving 2 bases unmatched. Germline V gene lookup returns CDR1 MNHEY and CDR2 SVGAGI. CDR3 coding DNA: TGTGCCAGCAGACGGGAGGCCACAGATACGCAGTATTTT. It is translated as CASRREATDTQYF.

The chain employs TRBV5-1 and TRBJ1-6; 11 bases map to TRBD1. Trimming took 3 bases from V and 8 from J; bases not matched to a gene: 4. The CDR3 runs to 15 residues. Germline V gives CDR1 SGHRS, CDR2 YFSETQ. In DNA form, the CDR3 reads TGCGCCAGCAGCTGGACAGGGGGCGTTGATTCACCCCTCCACTTT. This codes for CASSWTGGVDSPLHF.

The rearrangement links TRBV5-1 to TRBJ1-1; D remains unclear. V lost 3 bases and J lost 2, with 11 bases in between. The length of the CDR3 is 14 residues. The germline gives CDR1 SGHRS, CDR2 YFSETQ. This CDR3 reads CASSSRGANTEAFF. The CDR3 DNA follows: TGCGCCAGCAGCTCCCGAGGAGCTAACACTGAAGCTTTCTTT.

The J gene is TRBJ1-5, the V gene TRBV18; 8 bases map to TRBD1. The CDR3 consists of 16 residues. Germline-derived CDR1 and CDR2 are KGHSH and LQKENI. Trimming took 4 bases from V and 2 from J; bases not matched to a gene: 7. The CDR3, as DNA: TGTGCCAGCTCACTATTGGACAGGGAAGGCAATCAGCCCCAGCATTTT. Translating gives CASSLLDREGNQPQHF.

The chain links TRBV5-4 to TRBJ2-3; D not certain. Trimming cost V 2 bases and J 0 bases, with 7 bases left between them. CDR1 and CDR2 (germline): SGHNT, YYREEE (reference sequence). The CDR3 totals 14 residues. The CDR3 coding sequence is TGTGCCAGCAGCTTTCCACGGAGCACAGATACGCAGTATTTT. Encoded protein: CASSFPRSTDTQYF.